This T cell receptor (beta chain) was captured by sequencing in a study of blood T cell repertoires in COVID-19. Study-wide context: Acute-phase and convalescent COVID-19 samples originated in the United States, Italy and Spain. T cells, B-cell-depleted T cells, or PBMCs provided the cDNA or gDNA that served as material.

Original methodology: Researchers report that nucleated cell counts were estimated from reference gene primer amplification. Clones were sequenced by immunoSEQ multiplex PCR, and TCRdb holds only the in-frame ones, with some missing. That table supplies the V and J calls and clone size; D and trimming were determined from the DNA. The sample lists roughly 58,000 clones; about 78% were seen once. CDR1 and CDR2 (germline): LGHNA, YNFKEQ. The CDR3 consists of 13 residues. V lost 0 bases and J lost 7, with 7 bases in between. Sequencing input: peripheral blood. The chain recombines TRBV4-2 with TRBJ1-5; no clear D. The sequence came from a middle-aged man with active or convalescent COVID-19. The CDR3 DNA reads TGTGCCAGCAGCCAAGATTCGGTGCAGCCCCAGCATTTT. It specifies CASSQDSVQPQHF.